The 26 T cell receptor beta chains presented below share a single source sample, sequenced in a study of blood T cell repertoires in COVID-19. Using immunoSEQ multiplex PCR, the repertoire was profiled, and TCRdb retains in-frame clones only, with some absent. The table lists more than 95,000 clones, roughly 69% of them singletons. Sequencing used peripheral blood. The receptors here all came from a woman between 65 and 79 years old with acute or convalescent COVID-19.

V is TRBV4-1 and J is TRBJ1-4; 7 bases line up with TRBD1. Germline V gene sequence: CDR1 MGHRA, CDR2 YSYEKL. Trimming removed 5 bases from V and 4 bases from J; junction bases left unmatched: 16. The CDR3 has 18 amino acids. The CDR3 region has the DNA TGCGCCAGCAGCTCCTTGGGGAAACCGGGACAGCTTAATGAAAAACTGTTTTTT. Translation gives CASSSLGKPGQLNEKLFF.

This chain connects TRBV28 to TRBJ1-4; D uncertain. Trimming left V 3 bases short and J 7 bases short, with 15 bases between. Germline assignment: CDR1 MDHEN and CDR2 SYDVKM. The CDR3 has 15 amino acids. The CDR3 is CASSLEPGLGEKLFF. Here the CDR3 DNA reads TGTGCCAGCAGTTTGGAACCGGGGTTGGGTGAAAAACTGTTTTTT.

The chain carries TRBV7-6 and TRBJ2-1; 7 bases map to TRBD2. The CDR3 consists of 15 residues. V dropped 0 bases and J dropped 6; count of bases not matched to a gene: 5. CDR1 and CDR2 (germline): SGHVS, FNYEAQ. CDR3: CASSLAGGVGNEQFF. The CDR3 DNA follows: TGTGCCAGCAGCTTAGCGGGGGGGGTTGGCAATGAGCAGTTCTTC.

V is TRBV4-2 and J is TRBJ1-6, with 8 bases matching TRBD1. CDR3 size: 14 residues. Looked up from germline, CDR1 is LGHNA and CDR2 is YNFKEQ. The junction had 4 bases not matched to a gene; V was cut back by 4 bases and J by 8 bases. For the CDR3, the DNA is TGTGCCAGCAGCCGAACGACAGGGGATTCACCCCTCCACTTT. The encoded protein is CASSRTTGDSPLHF.

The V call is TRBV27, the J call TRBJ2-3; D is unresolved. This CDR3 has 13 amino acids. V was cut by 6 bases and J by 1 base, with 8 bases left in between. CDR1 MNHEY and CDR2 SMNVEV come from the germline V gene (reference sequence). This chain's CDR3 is CASRGQGTDTQYF. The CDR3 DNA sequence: TGTGCCAGCAGGGGCCAGGGCACAGATACGCAGTATTTT.

This CDR3 reads CASSPDRGFYGYTF. For the CDR3, the DNA is TGTGCCAGCAGCCCGGACAGGGGCTTCTATGGCTACACCTTC. V gene TRBV5-4 combines with J gene TRBJ1-2; TRBD1 matches at 9 bases. Germline CDR1 reads SGHNT; CDR2 reads YYREEE (reference sequence). Trimming took 4 bases from V and 4 from J; bases not matched to a gene: 5. The CDR3 is made up of 14 amino acids.

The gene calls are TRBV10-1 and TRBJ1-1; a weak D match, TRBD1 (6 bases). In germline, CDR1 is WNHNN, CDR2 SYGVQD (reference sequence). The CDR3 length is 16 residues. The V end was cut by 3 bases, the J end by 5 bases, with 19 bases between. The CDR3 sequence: CASSDVQGLSATEAFF. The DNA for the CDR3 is TGCGCCAGCAGTGATGTGCAGGGGCTATCGGCGACTGAAGCTTTCTTT.

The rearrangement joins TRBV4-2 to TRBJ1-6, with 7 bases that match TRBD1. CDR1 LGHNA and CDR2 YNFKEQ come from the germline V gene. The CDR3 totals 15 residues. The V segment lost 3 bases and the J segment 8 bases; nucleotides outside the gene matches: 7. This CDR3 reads CASSQVDREDSPLHF. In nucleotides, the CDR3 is TGTGCCAGCAGCCAGGTAGACAGGGAGGATTCACCCCTCCACTTT.

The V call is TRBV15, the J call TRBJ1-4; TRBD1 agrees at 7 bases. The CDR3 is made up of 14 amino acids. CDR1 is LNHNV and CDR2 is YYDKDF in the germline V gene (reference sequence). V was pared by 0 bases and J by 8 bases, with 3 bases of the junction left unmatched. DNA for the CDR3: TGTGCCACCAGCAGAGAACAGGGGAGGGAAAAACTGTTTTTT. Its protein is CATSREQGREKLFF.

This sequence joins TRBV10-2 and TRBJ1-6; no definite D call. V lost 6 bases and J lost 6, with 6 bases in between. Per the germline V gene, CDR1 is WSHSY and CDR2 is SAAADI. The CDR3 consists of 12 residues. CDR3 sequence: CASRTGNSPLHF. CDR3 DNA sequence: TGCGCCAGCAGGACGGGTAATTCACCCCTCCACTTT.

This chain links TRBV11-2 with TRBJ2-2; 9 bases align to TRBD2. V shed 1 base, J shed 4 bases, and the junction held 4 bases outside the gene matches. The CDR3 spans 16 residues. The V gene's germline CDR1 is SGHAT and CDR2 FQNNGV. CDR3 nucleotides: TGTGCCAGCAGCTTAGGACGGACTAGCGCCACCGGGGAGCTGTTTTTT. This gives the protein CASSLGRTSATGELFF.

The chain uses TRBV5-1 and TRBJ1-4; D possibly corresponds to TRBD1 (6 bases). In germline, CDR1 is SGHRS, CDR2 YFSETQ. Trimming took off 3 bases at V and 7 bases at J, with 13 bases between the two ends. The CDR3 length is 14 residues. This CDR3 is CASSSGAQGEKLFF. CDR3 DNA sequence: TGCGCCAGCAGCTCAGGGGCTCAGGGTGAAAAACTGTTTTTT.

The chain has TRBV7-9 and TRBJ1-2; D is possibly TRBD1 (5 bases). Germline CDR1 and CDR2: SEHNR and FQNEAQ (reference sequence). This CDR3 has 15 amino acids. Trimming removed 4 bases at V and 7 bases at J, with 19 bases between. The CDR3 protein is CASSSQLGRGSGYTF. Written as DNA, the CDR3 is TGTGCCAGCAGCTCCCAATTGGGGAGGGGTAGTGGCTACACCTTC.

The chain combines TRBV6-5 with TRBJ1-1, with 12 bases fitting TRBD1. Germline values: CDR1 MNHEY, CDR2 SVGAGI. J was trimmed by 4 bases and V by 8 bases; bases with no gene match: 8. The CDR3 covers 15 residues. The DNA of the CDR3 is TGTGCCAGCCGGGACAGGGGGCGAGGGGCCACTGAAGCTTTCTTT. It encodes CASRDRGRGATEAFF.

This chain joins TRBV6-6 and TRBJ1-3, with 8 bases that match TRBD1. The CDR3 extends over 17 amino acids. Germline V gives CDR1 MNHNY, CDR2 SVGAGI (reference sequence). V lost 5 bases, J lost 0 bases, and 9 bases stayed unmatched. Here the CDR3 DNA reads TGTGCCAGCAGTCCATCGGACAGGGTCTACTCTGGAAACACCATATATTTT. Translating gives CASSPSDRVYSGNTIYF.

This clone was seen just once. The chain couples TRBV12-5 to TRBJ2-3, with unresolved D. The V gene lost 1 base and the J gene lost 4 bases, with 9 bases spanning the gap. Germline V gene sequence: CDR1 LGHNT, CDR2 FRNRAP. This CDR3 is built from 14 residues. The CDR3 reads CASGLGTTPDTQYF. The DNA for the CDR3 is TGTGCTAGTGGTTTGGGCACTACCCCAGATACGCAGTATTTT. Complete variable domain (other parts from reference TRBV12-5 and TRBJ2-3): DARVTQTPRHKVTEMGQEVTMRCQPILGHNTVFWYRQTMMQGLELLAYFRNRAPLDDSGMPKDRFSAEMPDATLATLKIQPSEPRDSAVYFCASGLGTTPDTQYFGPGTRLTVL.

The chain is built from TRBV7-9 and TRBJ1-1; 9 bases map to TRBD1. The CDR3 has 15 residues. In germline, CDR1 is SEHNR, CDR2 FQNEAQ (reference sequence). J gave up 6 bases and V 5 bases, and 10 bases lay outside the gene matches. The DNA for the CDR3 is TGTGCCAGCAGCGCCCCGGACAGGGGCGGCTCTGAAGCTTTCTTT. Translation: CASSAPDRGGSEAFF.

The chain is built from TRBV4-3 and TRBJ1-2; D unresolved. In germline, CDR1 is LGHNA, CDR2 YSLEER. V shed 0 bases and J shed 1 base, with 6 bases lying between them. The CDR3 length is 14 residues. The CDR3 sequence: CASSQDALNYGYTF. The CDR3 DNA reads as TGCGCCAGCAGCCAAGATGCGCTTAACTATGGCTACACCTTC.

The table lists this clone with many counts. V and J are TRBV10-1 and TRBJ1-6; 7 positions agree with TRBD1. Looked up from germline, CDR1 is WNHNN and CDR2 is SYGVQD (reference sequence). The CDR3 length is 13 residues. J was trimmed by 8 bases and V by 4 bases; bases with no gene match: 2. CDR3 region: CASSVDRDSPLHF. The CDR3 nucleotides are TGCGCCAGCAGTGTCGACAGGGATTCACCCCTCCACTTT.

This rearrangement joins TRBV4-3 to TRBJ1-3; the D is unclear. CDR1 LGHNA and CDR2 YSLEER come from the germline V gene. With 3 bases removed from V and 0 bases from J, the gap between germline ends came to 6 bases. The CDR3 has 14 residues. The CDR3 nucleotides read TGCGCCAGCAGCCAGACAAGCTCTGGAAACACCATATATTTT. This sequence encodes CASSQTSSGNTIYF.

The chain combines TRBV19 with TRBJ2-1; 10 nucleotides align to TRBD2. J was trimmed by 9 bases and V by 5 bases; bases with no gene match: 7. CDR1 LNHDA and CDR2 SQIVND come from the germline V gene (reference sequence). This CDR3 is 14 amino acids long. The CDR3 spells CASSPSGRSVEQFF. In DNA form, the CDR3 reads TGTGCCAGTAGTCCTAGCGGGAGATCTGTTGAGCAGTTCTTC.

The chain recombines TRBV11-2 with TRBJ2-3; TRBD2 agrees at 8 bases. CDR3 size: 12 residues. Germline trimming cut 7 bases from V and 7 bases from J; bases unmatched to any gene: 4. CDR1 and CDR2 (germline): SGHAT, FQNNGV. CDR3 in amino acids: CASTPGGNTQYF. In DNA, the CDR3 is TGTGCCAGCACCCCGGGGGGGAATACGCAGTATTTT.

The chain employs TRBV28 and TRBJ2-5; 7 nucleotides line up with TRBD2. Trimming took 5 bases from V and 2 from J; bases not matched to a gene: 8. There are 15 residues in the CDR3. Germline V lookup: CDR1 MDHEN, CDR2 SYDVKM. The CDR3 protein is CASSTQLGGQETQYF. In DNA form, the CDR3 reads TGTGCCAGCAGTACCCAACTCGGGGGGCAAGAGACCCAGTACTTC.

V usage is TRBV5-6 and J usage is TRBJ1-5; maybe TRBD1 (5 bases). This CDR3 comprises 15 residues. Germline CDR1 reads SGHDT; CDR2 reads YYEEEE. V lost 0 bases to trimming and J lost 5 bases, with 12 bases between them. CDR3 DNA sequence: TGTGCCAGCAGCTTGGCCCAGCGCAGGGATCAGCCCCAGCATTTT. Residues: CASSLAQRRDQPQHF.

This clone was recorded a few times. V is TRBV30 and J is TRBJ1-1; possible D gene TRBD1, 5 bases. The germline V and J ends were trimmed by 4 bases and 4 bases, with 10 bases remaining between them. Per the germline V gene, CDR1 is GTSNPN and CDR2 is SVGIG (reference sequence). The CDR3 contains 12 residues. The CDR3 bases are TGTGCCTGGATGGGGGGAGGCACTGAAGCTTTCTTT. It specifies CAWMGGGTEAFF.

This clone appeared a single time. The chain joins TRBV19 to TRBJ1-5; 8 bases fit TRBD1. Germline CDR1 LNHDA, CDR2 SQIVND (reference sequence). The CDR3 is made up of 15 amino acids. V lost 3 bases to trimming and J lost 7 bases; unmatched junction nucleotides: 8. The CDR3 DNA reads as TGTGCCAGTAGTATTGCCCGGACAGGGCGGCAGCCCCAGCATTTT. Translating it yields CASSIARTGRQPQHF.